Listed below are T cell receptor beta chains from one sample, sequenced in a study of CD8 T cells in Susac syndrome. Each CDR3 protein is one row after TCRdb ran MiXCR on the immunoSEQ multiplex PCR reads. The table records about 130,000 distinct CDR3 sequences, less than 95% of them present only once. Sequenced: CD4+ T cells from PBMCs. These receptors were collected from a human donor with multiple sclerosis. CDR3s include the opening cysteine and the closing phenylalanine or tryptophan. Fields, in order: J gene, V gene, D gene, clone size, CDR3 DNA, CDR3 protein. The D gene is left open where the match is weak. A clone size is listed for some rows: how often the clone was seen (once, few, many), or a class if it is expanded.

J gene: TRBJ2-7; V gene: TRBV29-1; D gene: TRBD1; clone size: NA; CDR3 DNA: TGCAGCGTGATAGGGACAGGGGAAACCTACGAGCAGTACTTC; CDR3 protein: CSVIGTGETYEQYF
J gene: TRBJ1-3; V gene: TRBV9; D gene: NA; clone size: NA; CDR3 DNA: TGTGCCAGCAGTACCTCTGGAAACACCATATATTTT; CDR3 protein: CASSTSGNTIYF
J gene: TRBJ2-7; V gene: TRBV6-6; D gene: NA; clone size: NA; CDR3 DNA: TGTGCCAGCAGCAACCTGGGGAGGGGGAAAGGGGAGCAGTACTTC; CDR3 protein: CASSNLGRGKGEQYF
J gene: TRBJ1-2; V gene: TRBV3-1; D gene: TRBD1; clone size: NA; CDR3 DNA: TGTGCCAGCAGCCATCGGGACAGGGGAGATGGCTACACCTTC; CDR3 protein: CASSHRDRGDGYTF
J gene: TRBJ2-3; V gene: TRBV5-1; D gene: NA; clone size: NA; CDR3 DNA: TGCGCCAGCAGGCTTCACACAGATACGCAGTATTTT; CDR3 protein: CASRLHTDTQYF
J gene: TRBJ1-5; V gene: TRBV30; D gene: TRBD1; clone size: once; CDR3 DNA: TGTGGACTTCGGACAGGCGGGAATCAGCCCCAGCATTTT; CDR3 protein: CGLRTGGNQPQHF
J gene: TRBJ2-5; V gene: TRBV5-6; D gene: NA; clone size: NA; CDR3 DNA: TGTGCCAGCAGCTTGACCACACGAGGGGGCCAAGAGACCCAGTACTTC; CDR3 protein: CASSLTTRGGQETQYF
J gene: TRBJ2-5; V gene: TRBV28; D gene: NA; clone size: NA; CDR3 DNA: TGTGCCAGCAGTTCCCAGGGTGTACGGGAGACCCAGTACTTC; CDR3 protein: CASSSQGVRETQYF
J gene: TRBJ2-7; V gene: TRBV3-1; D gene: TRBD1; clone size: once; CDR3 DNA: TGTGCCAGCAGCCGCCGACAGGGGGGACCCTACGAGCAGTACTTC; CDR3 protein: CASSRRQGGPYEQYF
J gene: TRBJ2-7; V gene: TRBV5-6; D gene: TRBD1; clone size: NA; CDR3 DNA: TGTGCCAGCAGCTTCAGAGACAGGGGACCAACTCTCTCCTACGAGCAGTACTTC; CDR3 protein: CASSFRDRGPTLSYEQYF
J gene: TRBJ1-1; V gene: TRBV3-1; D gene: NA; clone size: NA; CDR3 DNA: TGTGCCAGCAGCCAAGAGGCTGAAGCTTTCTTT; CDR3 protein: CASSQEAEAFF
J gene: TRBJ2-5; V gene: TRBV24-1; D gene: NA; clone size: NA; CDR3 DNA: TGTGCCACCAGTGAAAGGGACCAAGAGACCCAGTACTTC; CDR3 protein: CATSERDQETQYF
J gene: TRBJ1-1; V gene: TRBV11-2; D gene: NA; clone size: once; CDR3 DNA: TGTGCCAGCAGCTCCCCGACCCGGGTGAACACTGAAGCTTTCTTT; CDR3 protein: CASSSPTRVNTEAFF
J gene: TRBJ1-1; V gene: TRBV15; D gene: NA; clone size: NA; CDR3 DNA: TGTGCCACCGTCGGTCACCTGGACACTGAAGCTTTCTTT; CDR3 protein: CATVGHLDTEAFF
J gene: TRBJ1-2; V gene: TRBV10-3; D gene: NA; clone size: NA; CDR3 DNA: TGTGCCATCAGTCATGGGCAGGGTAACTATGGCTACACCTTC; CDR3 protein: CAISHGQGNYGYTF
J gene: TRBJ2-4; V gene: TRBV6-2/TRBV6-3; D gene: TRBD1; clone size: NA; CDR3 DNA: TGTGCCAGCAGTACCTGGGACAGGGGATTAGCCAAAAACATTCAGTACTTC; CDR3 protein: CASSTWDRGLAKNIQYF
J gene: TRBJ2-4; V gene: TRBV3-1; D gene: NA; clone size: NA; CDR3 DNA: TGTGCCAGCAGCCAAAGGGACACTAAAAACATTCAGTACTTC; CDR3 protein: CASSQRDTKNIQYF
J gene: TRBJ2-7; V gene: TRBV2; D gene: NA; clone size: NA; CDR3 DNA: TGTGCCAGCAGTGCCGGGACGGTGTCCTACGAGCAGTACTTC; CDR3 protein: CASSAGTVSYEQYF
J gene: TRBJ1-6; V gene: TRBV16; D gene: NA; clone size: NA; CDR3 DNA: TGTGCCAGCAGCCAATGGGGGGAAGCGGCTTCACCCCTCCACTTT; CDR3 protein: CASSQWGEAASPLHF
J gene: TRBJ2-7; V gene: TRBV12-3/TRBV12-4; D gene: NA; clone size: NA; CDR3 DNA: TGTGCCAGCAGTCCGTTAGCACCCGAGCAGTACTTC; CDR3 protein: CASSPLAPEQYF
J gene: TRBJ1-1; V gene: TRBV27; D gene: NA; clone size: NA; CDR3 DNA: TGTGCCAGCAGTTTAGGGCTAAGGATGAACACTGAAGCTTTCTTT; CDR3 protein: CASSLGLRMNTEAFF
J gene: TRBJ2-3; V gene: TRBV5-4; D gene: NA; clone size: NA; CDR3 DNA: TGTGCCAGCAGCTTGGGACAGTTTACGCAGTATTTT; CDR3 protein: CASSLGQFTQYF
J gene: TRBJ2-3; V gene: TRBV6-5; D gene: NA; clone size: NA; CDR3 DNA: TGTGCCAGCAGTTACTCGAGCTACCCTAGCACAGATACGCAGTATTTT; CDR3 protein: CASSYSSYPSTDTQYF
J gene: TRBJ2-2; V gene: TRBV28; D gene: NA; clone size: once; CDR3 DNA: TGTGCCACTCCCGGCGGGACCAGCACCGGGGAGCTGTTTTTT; CDR3 protein: CATPGGTSTGELFF
J gene: TRBJ1-5; V gene: TRBV20-1; D gene: TRBD1; clone size: once; CDR3 DNA: TGCAGTGCTAGAGGACAGGGGGCGCAGCCCCAGCATTTT; CDR3 protein: CSARGQGAQPQHF
J gene: TRBJ1-2; V gene: TRBV30; D gene: NA; clone size: once; CDR3 DNA: TGTGCCCTTTCTGCCGGGACAAGTTATGGCTACACCTTC; CDR3 protein: CALSAGTSYGYTF
J gene: TRBJ1-5; V gene: TRBV27; D gene: TRBD1; clone size: NA; CDR3 DNA: TGTGCCAGCAGTTTACAGGGGGAGGGGGGCAATCAGCCCCAGCATTTT; CDR3 protein: CASSLQGEGGNQPQHF
J gene: TRBJ2-7; V gene: TRBV29-1; D gene: NA; clone size: NA; CDR3 DNA: TGCAGCGTTGTTACAGGAGCTTACGAGCAGTACTTC; CDR3 protein: CSVVTGAYEQYF
J gene: TRBJ2-7; V gene: TRBV6-5; D gene: TRBD2; clone size: NA; CDR3 DNA: TGTGCCAGCAGTTACCCTGCGGGAGGGACCTACGAGCAGTACTTC; CDR3 protein: CASSYPAGGTYEQYF
J gene: TRBJ2-4; V gene: TRBV5-6; D gene: NA; clone size: NA; CDR3 DNA: TGTGCCAGCAGCTTGGTAGGGGCTGGCATTCAGTACTTC; CDR3 protein: CASSLVGAGIQYF
J gene: TRBJ1-2; V gene: TRBV29-1; D gene: NA; clone size: NA; CDR3 DNA: TGCAGCGTTTCAGGGACCGGAGGGAGAACAACGGATGGTTTCGGCTACACCTTC; CDR3 protein: CSVSGTGGRTTDGFGYTF
J gene: TRBJ2-6; V gene: TRBV7-2; D gene: NA; clone size: NA; CDR3 DNA: TGTGCCATCAACCGAGAGTCTGGGGCCAACGTCCTGACTTTC; CDR3 protein: CAINRESGANVLTF
J gene: TRBJ2-3; V gene: TRBV4-1; D gene: NA; clone size: NA; CDR3 DNA: TGCGCCAGCAGCCAAGATAGGATAGATACGCAGTATTTT; CDR3 protein: CASSQDRIDTQYF
J gene: TRBJ2-3; V gene: TRBV20-1; D gene: NA; clone size: NA; CDR3 DNA: TGCAGTGCTAGGGCCGACTTCTTCGGGCAGTATTTT; CDR3 protein: CSARADFFGQYF
J gene: TRBJ1-1; V gene: TRBV2; D gene: TRBD1; clone size: NA; CDR3 DNA: TGTGCCAGCAGGGACAGGGGACGTAGTGAAGCTTTCTTT; CDR3 protein: CASRDRGRSEAFF
J gene: TRBJ2-7; V gene: TRBV7-2; D gene: NA; clone size: NA; CDR3 DNA: TGTGCCAGCAGCCTAGGGAGGACAGCCTACGAGCAGTACTTC; CDR3 protein: CASSLGRTAYEQYF
J gene: TRBJ1-5; V gene: TRBV27; D gene: TRBD1; clone size: NA; CDR3 DNA: TGTGCCAGCAGTCGACAGGGGTGGCAGCCCCAGCATTTT; CDR3 protein: CASSRQGWQPQHF
J gene: TRBJ1-2; V gene: TRBV14; D gene: NA; clone size: NA; CDR3 DNA: TGTGCCAGCAGCCAAGACACAAACTATGGCTACACCTTC; CDR3 protein: CASSQDTNYGYTF
J gene: TRBJ1-1; V gene: TRBV28; D gene: NA; clone size: NA; CDR3 DNA: TGTGCCAGCAGTTTTCCTGGACGGATGAACACTGAAGCTTTCTTT; CDR3 protein: CASSFPGRMNTEAFF
J gene: TRBJ1-6; V gene: TRBV5-1; D gene: TRBD1; clone size: NA; CDR3 DNA: TGCGCCAGCAGTTTGGGACAGGGCGCCCATTCACCCCTCCACTTT; CDR3 protein: CASSLGQGAHSPLHF
J gene: TRBJ1-5; V gene: TRBV19; D gene: NA; clone size: NA; CDR3 DNA: TGTGCCAGTAGTAAGGCAGGGACGTCGGGCAATCAGCCCCAGCATTTT; CDR3 protein: CASSKAGTSGNQPQHF
J gene: TRBJ1-2; V gene: TRBV3-1; D gene: NA; clone size: NA; CDR3 DNA: TGTGCCAGCACCCCAGTCGGCAGGGGCGACGGCTACACCTTC; CDR3 protein: CASTPVGRGDGYTF
J gene: TRBJ2-7; V gene: TRBV5-1; D gene: NA; clone size: NA; CDR3 DNA: TGCGCCAGCAGCACCGGTCCCTACGAGCAGTACTTC; CDR3 protein: CASSTGPYEQYF
J gene: TRBJ2-3; V gene: TRBV5-1; D gene: NA; clone size: NA; CDR3 DNA: TGCGCCAGCAGCTTGGGAGGACACCTAGAAGACGATACGCAGTATTTT; CDR3 protein: CASSLGGHLEDDTQYF
J gene: TRBJ2-5; V gene: TRBV18; D gene: TRBD2; clone size: once; CDR3 DNA: TGTGCCAGCTCACCTGGAGGAGCGGGGCAAGAGACCCAGTACTTC; CDR3 protein: CASSPGGAGQETQYF
J gene: TRBJ2-5; V gene: TRBV19; D gene: NA; clone size: NA; CDR3 DNA: TGTGCCAGTAGTACGGGCGGGCGGGAGACCCAGTACTTC; CDR3 protein: CASSTGGRETQYF
J gene: TRBJ2-2; V gene: TRBV24-1; D gene: NA; clone size: NA; CDR3 DNA: TGTGCCACCAGTGTCTCGAACACCGGGGAGCTGTTTTTT; CDR3 protein: CATSVSNTGELFF
J gene: TRBJ2-7; V gene: TRBV15; D gene: NA; clone size: NA; CDR3 DNA: TGTGCCACCAGCAGAGTCGACAGCACCTACGAGCAGTACTTC; CDR3 protein: CATSRVDSTYEQYF
J gene: TRBJ2-2; V gene: TRBV4-2; D gene: NA; clone size: NA; CDR3 DNA: TGTGCCAGCAGCCCCCACGCCTCGCAGGTCGGGGAGCTGTTTTTT; CDR3 protein: CASSPHASQVGELFF
J gene: TRBJ2-5; V gene: TRBV6-5; D gene: TRBD1; clone size: NA; CDR3 DNA: TGTGCCAGCAGTTACTGGACAGGGGACGGAGAGACCCAGTACTTC; CDR3 protein: CASSYWTGDGETQYF
J gene: TRBJ1-1; V gene: TRBV19; D gene: TRBD1; clone size: NA; CDR3 DNA: TGTGCCAGTAATCGGGACAGGGGATTGAACACTGAAGCTTTCTTT; CDR3 protein: CASNRDRGLNTEAFF
J gene: TRBJ2-5; V gene: TRBV6-5; D gene: NA; clone size: NA; CDR3 DNA: TGTGCCAGCACCCCGACAGGGAGGGAGACCCAGTACTTC; CDR3 protein: CASTPTGRETQYF
J gene: TRBJ1-2; V gene: TRBV7-8; D gene: NA; clone size: NA; CDR3 DNA: TGTGCCAGCAGCCCCCCGGCGGTGGTAGGGTATGGCTACACCTTC; CDR3 protein: CASSPPAVVGYGYTF
J gene: TRBJ2-7; V gene: TRBV6-5; D gene: TRBD2; clone size: NA; CDR3 DNA: TGTGCCAGCAGTACGGGACTAGCGGGGTACGAGCAGTACTTC; CDR3 protein: CASSTGLAGYEQYF
J gene: TRBJ2-1; V gene: TRBV5-8; D gene: NA; clone size: once; CDR3 DNA: TGTGCCAGCAGCTCTACTAGTAGGGCCTACAATGAGCAGTTCTTC; CDR3 protein: CASSSTSRAYNEQFF
J gene: TRBJ2-1; V gene: TRBV24-1; D gene: TRBD2; clone size: NA; CDR3 DNA: TGTGCCACCAGTGTCGCGGGAGGCCACAATGAGCAGTTCTTC; CDR3 protein: CATSVAGGHNEQFF
J gene: TRBJ1-2; V gene: TRBV6-1; D gene: NA; clone size: NA; CDR3 DNA: TGTGCCAGCAGCGGAAAATATGGCTACACCTTC; CDR3 protein: CASSGKYGYTF
J gene: TRBJ2-5; V gene: TRBV7-2; D gene: TRBD2; clone size: once; CDR3 DNA: TGTGCCAGCAGCCCCTCTGCTAGCGGCCAAGAGACCCAGTACTTC; CDR3 protein: CASSPSASGQETQYF
J gene: TRBJ2-5; V gene: TRBV7-9; D gene: NA; clone size: NA; CDR3 DNA: TGTGCCAGCAGCTTAGCTAGGGACTCGGAGACCCAGTACTTC; CDR3 protein: CASSLARDSETQYF